The 28 T cell receptor beta chains below were found in one sample sequenced in a study of cytomegalovirus exposure and HLA in healthy donors. PCR employed 60 Vbeta and 13 Jbeta primers. The data were produced by immunoSEQ multiplex PCR, yet TCRdb's version contains in-frame clones alone and is incomplete. The sample shows approximately 150,000 clones, 65% to 80% of them seen only once. Input material: PBMCs. The source is a woman between 18 and 30 years old in good health and CMV-seronegative.

The chain is built from TRBV7-9 and TRBJ1-1, with unresolved D. The CDR3 totals 14 residues. V gave up 3 bases and J gave up 1 base, with 9 bases separating them. Germline values: CDR1 SEHNR, CDR2 FQNEAQ (reference sequence). In nucleotides, the CDR3 is TGTGCCAGCAGCTTGGCAGGTGGGAACACTGAAGCTTTCTTT. Its translation: CASSLAGGNTEAFF.

This clone was detected only a few times. This chain uses TRBV2 with TRBJ1-4, with D possibly TRBD1 on 5 matching bases. The V end was cut by 4 bases, the J end by 8 bases, with 14 bases between. Germline lookup yields CDR1 SNHLY and CDR2 FYNNEI. The length of the CDR3 is 14 residues. Here the CDR3 reads CASSVDRAGEKLFF. In nucleotides, the CDR3 is TGTGCCAGCAGTGTGGATAGGGCAGGGGAAAAACTGTTTTTT.

V and J are TRBV6-1 and TRBJ1-3, with a tentative D call TRBD1 (6 bases). This CDR3 contains 15 residues. Trimming removed 6 bases at V and 4 bases at J, with 16 bases between. Germline V lookup: CDR1 MNHNS, CDR2 SASEGT. The CDR3 spells CASRNWGGAGNTIYF. DNA for the CDR3: TGTGCCAGCAGGAACTGGGGGGGCGCGGGAAACACCATATATTTT.

This clone has just a few counts. This chain joins TRBV5-6 and TRBJ1-2, with TRBD1 matching over 12 bases. The J segment lost 8 bases and the V segment lost 0 bases, leaving 8 bases of the junction unmatched. Germline assignment: CDR1 SGHDT and CDR2 YYEEEE. There are 16 residues in the CDR3. CDR3 in DNA: TGTGCCAGCAGCTTGGCCGGGACAGGGGGCAGTCAAGGCTACACCTTC. Translated: CASSLAGTGGSQGYTF.

The chain recombines TRBV30 with TRBJ1-1, with no clear D. V was cut by 4 bases and J by 5 bases, with 8 bases left in between. CDR1 and CDR2 from the germline V gene are GTSNPN and SVGIG (reference sequence). There are 11 residues in the CDR3. CDR3 coding DNA: TGTGCCTGGATTTCATTTACTGAAGCTTTCTTT. Protein: CAWISFTEAFF.

The chain uses TRBV30 and TRBJ1-1, with 9 bases fitting TRBD1. V trimming: 2 bases; J trimming: 4 bases; junction bases outside the gene matches: 2. The germline gives CDR1 GTSNPN, CDR2 SVGIG (reference sequence). There are 13 residues in the CDR3. This CDR3 is CAWSWDRATEAFF. CDR3 sequence (DNA): TGTGCCTGGAGTTGGGACAGGGCCACTGAAGCTTTCTTT.

This chain joins TRBV7-8 and TRBJ1-5, with 7 bases identical to TRBD1. Germline V gene data show CDR1 as SGHVS and CDR2 as FQNEAQ. The CDR3 has 18 residues. Germline trimming cut 1 base from V and 0 bases from J; bases unmatched to any gene: 9. Here the CDR3 DNA reads TGTGCCAGCAGCTTAGAACGGACAGGAGCCCTTAGCAATCAGCCCCAGCATTTT. It translates to CASSLERTGALSNQPQHF.

The chain employs TRBV11-2 and TRBJ1-1; D ambiguous. V lost 1 base, J lost 3 bases, and 9 bases lay in between. Germline V gene lookup returns CDR1 SGHAT and CDR2 FQNNGV. The CDR3 totals 14 residues. CDR3 sequence: CASSLVEGDTEAFF. The CDR3 DNA sequence: TGTGCCAGCAGCTTAGTAGAGGGCGACACTGAAGCTTTCTTT. The whole variable domain, filled in from reference TRBV11-2 and TRBJ1-1, reads EAGVAQSPRYKIIEKRQSVAFWCNPISGHATLYWYQQILGQGPKLLIQFQNNGVVDDSQLPKDRFSAERLKGVDSTLKIQPAKLEDSAVYLCASSLVEGDTEAFFGQGTRLTVV.

The CDR3 loop reads CASSEGPSGRPSTYNEQFF. As DNA, the CDR3 is TGCGCCAGCAGTGAGGGTCCTAGCGGGAGACCCTCGACCTACAATGAGCAGTTCTTC. This chain joins TRBV10-1 and TRBJ2-1; 10 nucleotides align to TRBD2. From germline, CDR1 is WNHNN and CDR2 SYGVQD (reference sequence). There are 19 residues in the CDR3. V was pared by 2 bases and J by 2 bases, with 12 bases of the junction left unmatched.

The J gene is TRBJ2-5, the V gene TRBV2; D possibly corresponds to TRBD2 (6 bases). V lost 2 bases and J 4 bases, leaving 11 bases between the germline ends. The V gene's germline CDR1 is SNHLY and CDR2 FYNNEI. The CDR3 contains 14 residues. The CDR3 DNA is TGTGCCAGCAGTGAAACGCGGGGAGGAGAGACCCAGTACTTC. Protein product: CASSETRGGETQYF. The whole variable domain, filled in from reference TRBV2 and TRBJ2-5, reads EPEVTQTPSHQVTQMGQEVILRCVPISNHLYFYWYRQILGQKVEFLVSFYNNEISEKSEIFDDQFSVERPDGSNFTLKIRSTKLEDSAMYFCASSETRGGETQYFGPGTRLLVL.

The chain has TRBV19 and TRBJ1-1, with D perhaps TRBD1 (5 bases). V lost 4 bases and J lost 6, with 15 bases in between. The germline V gene encodes CDR1 LNHDA and CDR2 SQIVND (reference sequence). The CDR3 is made up of 14 amino acids. CDR3: CASSRAGPVAEAFF. CDR3 sequence (DNA): TGTGCCAGTAGTAGGGCAGGGCCGGTGGCTGAAGCTTTCTTT.

This rearrangement joins TRBV4-1 to TRBJ1-2, with unresolved D. CDR1 is MGHRA and CDR2 is YSYEKL in the germline V gene. V lost 0 bases and J lost 6, with 14 bases in between. The CDR3 contains 15 residues. CDR3 DNA sequence: TGCGCCAGCAGCCAAGATTTCCCTCAACCTAATGGCTACACCTTC. It is translated as CASSQDFPQPNGYTF.

J is TRBJ2-3 and V is TRBV19, with TRBD2 identical over 14 bases. Trimming removed 10 bases from V and 6 bases from J; junction bases left unmatched: 12. Germline V gene sequence: CDR1 LNHDA, CDR2 SQIVND (reference sequence). The CDR3 totals 16 residues. CDR3: CATQEVGTSGSDTQYF. The CDR3 DNA reads as TGTGCCACTCAGGAGGTAGGGACTAGCGGGAGTGATACGCAGTATTTT.

This clone was counted at least ten times. The CDR3 loop reads CASSSRLAGDRDTQYF. CDR3 in DNA: TGTGCCAGCAGTTCGCGACTAGCGGGAGATAGGGATACGCAGTATTTT. The V and J genes are TRBV6-5 and TRBJ2-3, with 12 bases aligning to TRBD2. With 4 bases clipped from V and 6 bases from J, the junction kept 8 bases outside the gene matches. Germline V gene data show CDR1 as MNHEY and CDR2 as SVGAGI. The CDR3 sequence is 16 residues long.

V usage is TRBV18 and J usage is TRBJ1-1; 7 nucleotides align to TRBD1. CDR1 and CDR2 from the germline V gene are KGHSH and LQKENI. The CDR3 runs to 16 residues. With V trimmed by 2 bases and J by 2 bases, 8 bases remained unmatched. The CDR3 DNA is TGTGCCAGCTCACCAATGATAAACAGGGGAAACACTGAAGCTTTCTTT. Its protein product is CASSPMINRGNTEAFF.

This clone came up once. Its ends do not fully match the called genes, so a read error is possible. CDR3 sequence reads: CASSLFERGTTEASF. CDR3 coding DNA: TGTGCCAGCAGCTTATTCGAACGGGGAACAACTGAAGCTTCCTTT. This chain links TRBV5-4 with TRBJ1-1, with D unresolved. Per the germline V gene, CDR1 is SGHNT and CDR2 is YYREEE (reference sequence). This CDR3 comprises 15 residues.

This clone was picked up a small number of times. The gene calls are TRBV19 and TRBJ2-5; tentatively, D is TRBD1 (6 bases). Germline CDR1 LNHDA, CDR2 SQIVND (reference sequence). The CDR3 has 15 residues. Trimming left V 0 bases short and J 5 bases short, with 13 bases between. The CDR3 loop is CASSIDGGLPETQYF. In DNA form, the CDR3 reads TGTGCCAGTAGTATAGATGGGGGCCTCCCCGAGACCCAGTACTTC.

V is TRBV7-8 and J is TRBJ1-3; D is undetermined. CDR3 size: 15 residues. Germline CDR1 reads SGHVS; CDR2 reads FQNEAQ. V lost 3 bases to trimming and J lost 0 bases, with 9 bases between them. CDR3 sequence reads: CASSFFSDSGNTIYF. The CDR3, as DNA: TGTGCCAGCAGCTTCTTTTCAGACTCTGGAAACACCATATATTTT.

This rearrangement joins TRBV7-6 to TRBJ2-7; D not resolved. Per germline, CDR1 SGHVS and CDR2 FNYEAQ. The CDR3 length is 17 residues. Trimming pared 4 bases from V and 0 bases from J, leaving 19 bases between. The CDR3 DNA reads as TGTGCCAGCAGCTCAATTCCGGGTGACTTGAGCTCCTACGAGCAGTACTTC. It translates to CASSSIPGDLSSYEQYF.

This clone was recorded once. The gene calls are TRBV6-5 and TRBJ2-5; D remains ambiguous. CDR3 length: 14 residues. Germline lookup yields CDR1 MNHEY and CDR2 SVGAGI. V dropped 5 bases and J dropped 1 base, with 11 bases sitting between them. The CDR3 protein is CASSERSTQETQYF. As DNA, the CDR3 is TGTGCCAGCAGTGAACGAAGCACCCAAGAGACCCAGTACTTC.

This sequence joins TRBV5-1 and TRBJ2-2; perhaps TRBD2 as D (5 bases). This CDR3 is built from 16 residues. Trimming removed 5 bases from V and 4 bases from J, with 18 bases in between. The V gene's germline CDR1 is SGHRS and CDR2 YFSETQ. The CDR3: CASSFPVGRGTGELFF. The CDR3 DNA is TGCGCCAGCAGTTTTCCTGTCGGACGGGGCACCGGGGAGCTGTTTTTT.

The CDR3 region is CASSPLESSEKLFF. The CDR3 nucleotides read TGCGCCAGCAGCCCCCTCGAGTCAAGCGAAAAACTGTTTTTT. The chain uses TRBV4-1 and TRBJ1-4; D remains unclear. Trimming took 4 bases from V and 8 from J, leaving 14 bases between them. Germline V gene sequence: CDR1 MGHRA, CDR2 YSYEKL. The CDR3 contains 14 residues.

J is TRBJ1-1 and V is TRBV30; TRBD1 is a possible D gene (6 bases). The CDR3 is made up of 13 amino acids. The V gene's germline CDR1 is GTSNPN and CDR2 SVGIG (reference sequence). The V end lost 1 base, the J end lost 3 bases, and 9 bases lay between the germline ends. The CDR3 bases are TGTGCCTGGAGTGGACAGGCGTACACTGAAGCTTTCTTT. Translating gives CAWSGQAYTEAFF.

The chain couples TRBV25-1 to TRBJ1-1; 7 positions match TRBD1. The V segment lost 9 bases and the J segment 0 bases; nucleotides outside the gene matches: 7. Per the germline V gene, CDR1 is MGHDK and CDR2 is SYGVNS. The CDR3 is 14 residues long. The CDR3 here is CASRGTAVNTEAFF. The DNA of the CDR3 is TGTGCCAGTAGGGGGACAGCCGTGAACACTGAAGCTTTCTTT.

The J gene is TRBJ2-7, the V gene TRBV2; D possibly corresponds to TRBD2 (6 bases). The germline V and J ends were trimmed by 1 base and 0 bases, with 7 bases remaining between them. The CDR3 totals 14 residues. Germline V gene data show CDR1 as SNHLY and CDR2 as FYNNEI. CDR3 in DNA: TGTGCCAGCAGTGAAGGGGACTCCTCCTACGAGCAGTACTTC. Protein: CASSEGDSSYEQYF. Together with reference TRBV2 and TRBJ2-7, the CDR3 gives the full variable domain: EPEVTQTPSHQVTQMGQEVILRCVPISNHLYFYWYRQILGQKVEFLVSFYNNEISEKSEIFDDQFSVERPDGSNFTLKIRSTKLEDSAMYFCASSEGDSSYEQYFGPGTRLTVT.

This clone was picked up many times. V and J are TRBV18 and TRBJ1-1; a weak D match, TRBD1 (6 bases). Germline-derived CDR1 and CDR2 are KGHSH and LQKENI. This CDR3 contains 13 residues. The V and J ends lost 6 bases and 1 base respectively, with 9 bases between them. In DNA, the CDR3 is TGTGCCAGCTCCCGACAGGAGAACACTGAAGCTTTCTTT. This gives the protein CASSRQENTEAFF.

The rearrangement uses TRBV15 and TRBJ2-5, with TRBD1 as a possible D gene (6 bases). Trimming took 0 bases from V and 5 from J, leaving 16 bases between them. Germline assignment: CDR1 LNHNV and CDR2 YYDKDF (reference sequence). The CDR3 totals 16 residues. The CDR3 spells CATSRDRVQGMETQYF. The CDR3 DNA reads as TGTGCCACCAGCAGAGATCGTGTACAGGGAATGGAGACCCAGTACTTC.

CDR3 nucleotides: TGCAGCGTTGATCTCCGTCTCGGCGGGAACACTGAAGCTTTCTTT. Protein: CSVDLRLGGNTEAFF. The genes are TRBV29-1 and TRBJ1-1; D is uncertain. Per germline, CDR1 SQVTM and CDR2 ANQGSEA. The CDR3 runs to 15 residues. Deletions cut 3 bases from V and 1 base from J, with 15 bases between.